Shown below are 22 T cell receptor beta chains from a single sample sequenced in a study of T cells in Graves' hyperthyroidism and ophthalmopathy. There were TCR beta CDR3 regions amplified from RNA transcripts. HTBI primers drove first-round RT-PCR of the TCR CDR3. MiXCR, applied by TCRdb to the multiplex PCR reads, yields one record per CDR3 protein. This sample has about 560,000 distinct CDR3 sequences, with over 15% found just once. The sequencing input was blood. These receptors came from a woman in her late teens or twenties with Graves' hyperthyroidism.

The chain links TRBV10-3 to TRBJ1-2, with D perhaps TRBD1 (5 bases). V was trimmed by 8 bases and J by 4 bases, leaving 8 bases between them. The CDR3 is 11 amino acids. Germline CDR1 ENHRY, CDR2 SYGVKD. The CDR3 loop is CAIEDSYGYTF. The DNA for the CDR3 is TGTGCCATCGAAGACAGCTATGGCTACACCTTC.

This clonotype has at least ten counts. This chain links TRBV6-1 with TRBJ2-1; 9 bases line up with TRBD2. The CDR3 runs to 15 residues. With V trimmed by 2 bases and J by 9 bases, 8 bases remained unmatched. Germline-derived CDR1 and CDR2 are MNHNS and SASEGT. The CDR3 loop is CASSESSGASSEQFF. The DNA for the CDR3 is TGTGCCAGCAGTGAATCTAGCGGGGCTAGTAGTGAGCAGTTCTTC.

The genes are TRBV20-1 and TRBJ1-4, with D tentatively TRBD1 (5 bases). Germline V gene lookup returns CDR1 DFQATT and CDR2 SNEGSKA (reference sequence). The CDR3 is 13 amino acids. Between the trimmed V and J ends, which lost 1 base and 15 bases, there was a span of 18 bases. The CDR3 nucleotides are TGCAGTGCTAGAGGGGCGATTCAGGGTTTGGTGTTTTTT. Amino acids: CSARGAIQGLVFF.

There are a few counts of this clonotype. The chain is built from TRBV19 and TRBJ1-1, with D possibly matching TRBD1 (5 bases). V was clipped by 8 bases and J by 1 base, with 20 bases between them. The CDR3 spans 16 residues. Germline V CDR1 and CDR2: LNHDA, SQIVND (reference sequence). The DNA for the CDR3 is TGTGCCAGTGCCAAACCACCCGGGGCGCCGAACACTGAAGCTTTCTTT. Its protein product is CASAKPPGAPNTEAFF.

Comments on this clonotype: At one of its ends the junction is not consistent with the germline gene, which may arise from a read error. The chain carries TRBV2 and TRBJ1-1; D is unclear. Germline assignment: CDR1 SNHLY and CDR2 FYNNEI. CDR3 length equals 16 residues. The CDR3 DNA sequence: TGTGCCAGCGGTGACGGCGTCTCCTATCGGGGCACTGAAGCTTTCTTT. This codes for CASGDGVSYRGTEAFF.

This clonotype was seen at least ten times. V usage is TRBV6-2 or TRBV6-3 and J usage is TRBJ2-7; 14 bases agree with TRBD2. Per the germline V gene, CDR1 is MNHEY and CDR2 is SVGEGT. Trimming cost V 4 bases and J 6 bases; bases outside gene matches: 5. There are 15 residues in the CDR3. CDR3 protein: CASSSLGLAGAEQYF. CDR3 nucleotides: TGTGCCAGCAGTTCGCTGGGACTAGCGGGGGCCGAGCAGTACTTC.

This clonotype appeared many times. This sequence joins TRBV12-3 or TRBV12-4 and TRBJ1-1; D is unresolved. This CDR3 spans 15 amino acids. V lost 7 bases, J lost 0 bases, and 15 bases lay in between. DNA for the CDR3: TGTGCCAGCACCCAAGGGAGGAGTATGAACACTGAAGCTTTCTTT. Translating it yields CASTQGRSMNTEAFF.

In this sample, this clonotype turned up a few times. The CDR3 bases are TGCAGTGCGAAGGACGAGGGGGATGCGACCCAGTACTTC. This codes for CSAKDEGDATQYF. This chain connects TRBV20-1 to TRBJ2-5, with D perhaps TRBD1 (6 bases). The ends were cut back, 6 bases at V and 7 bases at J, with 18 bases in the middle. CDR1 is DFQATT, CDR2 SNEGSKA, per germline (reference sequence). The CDR3 runs to 13 residues.

The table lists this clonotype with many counts. The chain employs TRBV20-1 and TRBJ2-1; the match to TRBD2 covers 12 bases. The CDR3 is 15 amino acids. Germline loops: CDR1 DFQATT, CDR2 SNEGSKA (reference sequence). Trimming took 6 bases from V and 7 from J; bases not matched to a gene: 10. CDR3 nucleotides: TGCAGTGCGAAGCGGGGGACTAGCGGGCCAAATGAGCAGTTCTTC. Protein product: CSAKRGTSGPNEQFF.

The chain has TRBV20-1 and TRBJ1-3; a weak D match, TRBD1 (5 bases). The CDR3 runs to 14 residues. V was clipped by 2 bases and J by 1 base, with 9 bases between them. Germline V gene data show CDR1 as DFQATT and CDR2 as SNEGSKA (reference sequence). CDR3 DNA sequence: TGCAGTGCTAGAATGGGGGGTTCTGGAAACACCATATATTTT. Its protein product is CSARMGGSGNTIYF.

The chain combines TRBV5-4 with TRBJ1-2, with TRBD1 matching over 7 bases. This CDR3 has 15 residues. Germline assignment: CDR1 SGHNT and CDR2 YYREEE (reference sequence). Trimming cost V 6 bases and J 1 base; bases outside gene matches: 9. Written as DNA, the CDR3 is TGTGCCAGCACTTCTGTGGGGGACAGTAACTATGGCTACACCTTC. This translates into CASTSVGDSNYGYTF. Based on the CDR3 plus reference TRBV5-4 and TRBJ1-2, the full variable domain is ETGVTQSPTHLIKTRGQQVTLRCSSQSGHNTVSWYQQALGQGPQFIFQYYREEENGRGNFPPRFSGLQFPNYSSELNVNALELDDSALYLCASTSVGDSNYGYTFGSGTRLTVV.

This chain connects TRBV7-8 to TRBJ1-2; perhaps TRBD1 as D (5 bases). V was shortened by 0 bases and J by 4 bases, with 12 bases between the two germline ends. The CDR3 runs to 15 residues. Germline V lookup: CDR1 SGHVS, CDR2 FQNEAQ. This CDR3 reads CASSLALGHAYGYTF. The CDR3 coding sequence is TGTGCCAGCAGCTTAGCGCTTGGACACGCCTATGGCTACACCTTC.

This clonotype was picked up many times. The chain uses TRBV3-1 and TRBJ1-1; D is unclear. The CDR3 is 12 residues long. Trimming took 0 bases from V and 6 from J, leaving 5 bases between them. Germline values: CDR1 LGHDT, CDR2 YNNKEL (reference sequence). CDR3 bases: TGTGCCAGCAGCCAAGAAGGCTCTGAAGCTTTCTTT. Its protein is CASSQEGSEAFF.

The chain joins TRBV24-1 to TRBJ1-2; TRBD1 agrees at 10 bases. In germline, CDR1 is KGHDR, CDR2 SFDVKD. The CDR3 totals 17 residues. J lost 8 bases, V lost 4 bases, and 15 bases had no gene match. The CDR3: CATSDSKTSGTGAGYTF. CDR3 coding DNA: TGTGCCACCAGTGACAGCAAGACCTCCGGGACAGGGGCCGGCTACACCTTC.

This clonotype was recorded many times. The CDR3 protein is CASRRWGSSYEQYF. The CDR3 nucleotides are TGTGCCAGCCGACGGTGGGGGTCCTCCTACGAGCAGTACTTC. The chain combines TRBV13 with TRBJ2-7; D may match TRBD1 or TRBD2 (5 bases each). The CDR3 contains 14 residues. V was cut by 8 bases and J by 0 bases, with 14 bases left in between. Per germline, CDR1 PRHDT and CDR2 FYEKMQ (reference sequence).

Many counts were recorded for this clonotype. The V call is TRBV29-1, the J call TRBJ1-5; D may be TRBD1 (5 bases). Trimming pared 6 bases from V and 0 bases from J, leaving 12 bases between. The length of the CDR3 is 14 residues. Germline values: CDR1 SQVTM, CDR2 ANQGSEA. CDR3 in amino acids: CSVEDGASNQPQHF. CDR3 DNA sequence: TGCAGCGTGGAGGACGGGGCTAGCAATCAGCCCCAGCATTTT.

This rearrangement joins TRBV25-1 to TRBJ1-2; D is unclear. Germline V CDR1 and CDR2: MGHDK, SYGVNS. CDR3 length: 15 residues. The ends were cut back, 4 bases at V and 1 base at J, with 13 bases in the middle. CDR3 DNA sequence: TGTGCCAGCAGTGGATACAGTAGCGTTAACTATGGCTACACCTTC. Its translation: CASSGYSSVNYGYTF.

The V call is TRBV5-1, the J call TRBJ2-2, with D unclear. Germline V gives CDR1 SGHRS, CDR2 YFSETQ. Trimming cost V 4 bases and J 0 bases, with 13 bases left between them. This CDR3 has 16 residues. CDR3 nucleotide sequence: TGCGCCAGCAGCCCGATGGCCTTCTCGAACACCGGGGAGCTGTTTTTT. Protein: CASSPMAFSNTGELFF. The full variable domain, with the rest looked up from reference TRBV5-1 and TRBJ2-2, is KAGVTQTPRYLIKTRGQQVTLSCSPISGHRSVSWYQQTPGQGLQFLFEYFSETQRNKGNFPGRFSGRQFSNSRSEMNVSTLELGDSALYLCASSPMAFSNTGELFFGEGSRLTVL.

This clonotype has at least ten counts. The chain has TRBV20-1 and TRBJ2-3, with D unclear. Germline V lookup: CDR1 DFQATT, CDR2 SNEGSKA (reference sequence). This CDR3 comprises 15 residues. Trimming removed 4 bases from V and 0 bases from J, with 14 bases in between. As DNA, the CDR3 is TGCAGTGCTATAGGTGTGAAGCGCAGCACAGATACGCAGTATTTT. This sequence encodes CSAIGVKRSTDTQYF.

This clonotype has just a few counts. V is TRBV6-1 and J is TRBJ1-5; no reliable D call. Trimming left V 0 bases short and J 11 bases short, with 17 bases between. CDR3 length: 15 amino acids. Germline CDR1 reads MNHNS; CDR2 reads SASEGT. CDR3 sequence (DNA): TGTGCCAGCAGTGAAGCAGGGCAGCAATTCATGGCCCAGCATTTT. This encodes CASSEAGQQFMAQHF.

This clonotype was counted ten times or more. V gene TRBV18 combines with J gene TRBJ2-5; TRBD1 matches 8 bases. This CDR3 is built from 14 residues. Looked up from germline, CDR1 is KGHSH and CDR2 is LQKENI. J was trimmed by 3 bases and V by 6 bases; bases with no gene match: 6. The DNA for the CDR3 is TGTGCCAGCTCCGTTCGGACAGGGAAAGAGACCCAGTACTTC. It codes for CASSVRTGKETQYF.

The table lists this clonotype with many counts. The chain is built from TRBV4-2 and TRBJ1-2; D gene unclear. Trimming removed 0 bases at V and 8 bases at J, with 4 bases between. This CDR3 comprises 11 residues. The germline V gene has CDR1 LGHNA and CDR2 YNFKEQ. CDR3 sequence (DNA): TGTGCCAGCAGCCAAGAGGGAGGCTACACCTTC. This sequence encodes CASSQEGGYTF.